This TCR beta chain was sequenced in a study of T-cell reconstitution after alpha-beta-depleted transplantation in children. Unique molecular identifiers were incorporated into the prepared TCRbeta library. From the PCR reads, TCRdb called clonotypes with MiXCR, one entry per CDR3 protein. This table holds about 460,000 distinct CDR3 sequences, under 15% found once. This clonotype occurred many times. CDR1 is ENHRY, CDR2 SYGVKD, per germline. Trimming removed 4 bases at V and 0 bases at J, with 6 bases between. This CDR3 spans 14 amino acids. Here the sequenced sample was PBMCs from the stem cell graft donor, taken from the stem cell graft. This sequence was found in a human donor who donated a stem cell graft to a child with combined immunodeficiency. The rearrangement joins TRBV10-3 to TRBJ2-2, with D perhaps being TRBD1 or TRBD2 (5 bases each). Written as DNA, the CDR3 is TGTGCCATCAGTGGAGGGGCGAACACCGGGGAGCTGTTTTTT. This codes for CAISGGANTGELFF.